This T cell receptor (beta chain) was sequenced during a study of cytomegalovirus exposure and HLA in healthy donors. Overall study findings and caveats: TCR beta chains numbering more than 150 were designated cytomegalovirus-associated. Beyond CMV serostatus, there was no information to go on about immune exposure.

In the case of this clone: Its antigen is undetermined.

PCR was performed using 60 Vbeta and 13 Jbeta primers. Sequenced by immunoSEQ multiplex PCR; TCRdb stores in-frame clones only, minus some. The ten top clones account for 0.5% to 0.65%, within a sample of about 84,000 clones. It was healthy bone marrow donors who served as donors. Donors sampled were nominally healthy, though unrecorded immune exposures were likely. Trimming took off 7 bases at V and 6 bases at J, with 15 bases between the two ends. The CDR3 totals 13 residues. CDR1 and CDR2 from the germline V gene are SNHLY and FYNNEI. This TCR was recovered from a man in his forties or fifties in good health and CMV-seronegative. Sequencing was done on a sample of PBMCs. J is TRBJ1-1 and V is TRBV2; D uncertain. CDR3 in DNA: TGTGCCAGCACCCCTGACGGGGATGCTGAAGCTTTCTTT. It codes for CASTPDGDAEAFF.